The sequence of this TCR beta chain was determined in a study of cytomegalovirus exposure and HLA in healthy donors. Findings and limits, study-wide: Association of a missense DCLRE1C variant with TCR beta V- and J-gene trimming was reported in a later analysis.

As to this clone: Antigen: not known.

CDR1 and CDR2 from the germline V gene are SEHNR and FQNEAQ (reference sequence). The CDR3 runs 16 residues. V was clipped by 0 bases and J by 9 bases; unmatched bases: 11. PCR amplification relied on 60 Vbeta primers (plus 13 Jbeta primers). Repertoires were generated with immunoSEQ multiplex PCR, while TCRdb's copy carries only in-frame clones and drops some. This sample has about 170,000 clones, with 84% found just once. The chain combines TRBV7-9 with TRBJ1-3, with 7 bases identical to TRBD1. The sequence was obtained from a girl aged 10 to 17 in good health and CMV-seropositive. The sample was PBMCs. CDR3 in amino acids: CASSLAETGRSGTIYF. CDR3 nucleotide sequence: TGTGCCAGCAGCTTAGCCGAGACAGGGCGTTCAGGCACCATATATTTT.